The present T cell receptor beta chain was sequenced within a study of molecular identifiers for immune sequencing clone quantification. The CDR3 runs 16 residues. The trim removed 8 bases at V and 2 bases at J, leaving 5 bases unmatched. Germline V gene lookup returns CDR1 MNHEY and CDR2 SVGAGI. From the PCR reads, TCRdb called clonotypes with MiXCR, one entry per CDR3 protein. The table has a few hundred thousand distinct CDR3 sequences, about 25% seen once. The source is a human donor in good health. Some libraries in this study had Jurkat cell RNA spiked in. Input material: naive CD8+ T cells from blood, with Jurkat cell RNA spiked in. As to subset: FACS-sorted CD8+CD4-CCR7+CD45RA+ naive T cells. The chain has TRBV6-5 and TRBJ2-1; TRBD2 matches 14 bases. CDR3 in DNA: TGTGCCAGCCAGACTAGCGGGGGGGCCGCCTACAATGAGCAGTTCTTC. Its translation: CASQTSGGAAYNEQFF.